The rows below give T cell receptor beta chains drawn from one sample of a study of naive and memory T cell subsets. One entry per CDR3 protein results from TCRdb running MiXCR on the UMI-ligation and nested PCR reads. The sample includes tens of thousands of distinct CDR3 sequences, 9% to 9.5% of them seen just once. The sequenced sample consisted of naive CD8+ T cells from blood. The origin of the receptors is a human donor in good health. Each CDR3 is given with its conserved first and last residue.

v_call: TRBV27
cdr3_aa: CASTFEGWIGNQPQHF

v_call: TRBV7-8
cdr3_aa: CASSLAGLAGVLSYNEQFF

v_call: TRBV20-1
cdr3_aa: CSAPDGTDTQYF

v_call: TRBV29-1
cdr3_aa: CSVEVPGTVSSYEQYF

v_call: TRBV27
cdr3_aa: CASRGKGGAQYIQYF

v_call: TRBV5-4
cdr3_aa: CASRAVRDSVGTQYF

v_call: TRBV4-1
cdr3_aa: CASSPSVRPYEQYF

v_call: TRBV7-2
cdr3_aa: CASSPVGELYEQYF

v_call: TRBV4-1
cdr3_aa: CASSQKGQGFSHEQYF

v_call: TRBV7-2
cdr3_aa: CASSPKGIQSANTGELFF

v_call: TRBV19
cdr3_aa: CASCSGTGGNQPQHF

v_call: TRBV15
cdr3_aa: CATSHGDHYEQYF

v_call: TRBV3-1
cdr3_aa: CASSQGVGDYLAETGELFF

v_call: TRBV7-2
cdr3_aa: CASTFWEDSSYNEQFF

v_call: TRBV29-1
cdr3_aa: CSVESGAHEQYF

v_call: TRBV12-3/TRBV12-4
cdr3_aa: CASRGGGRSYGYTF

v_call: TRBV20-1
cdr3_aa: CSAPDPGTSGTYEQYF

v_call: TRBV14
cdr3_aa: CASSQDPQDYPIEQYF

v_call: TRBV5-5
cdr3_aa: CASSPGLRGNNEQFF

v_call: TRBV28
cdr3_aa: CASSPTVAYEQYF

v_call: TRBV20-1
cdr3_aa: CSARDGLNNQPQHF

v_call: TRBV7-6
cdr3_aa: CASSRDLDTQYF

v_call: TRBV28
cdr3_aa: CASSLTGTNSPLHF

v_call: TRBV28
cdr3_aa: CASSFSLAGAPSYNEQFF

v_call: TRBV2
cdr3_aa: CASSLDGNQPQHF

v_call: TRBV7-8
cdr3_aa: CASSLTGTSGRSSYEQYF

v_call: TRBV9
cdr3_aa: CASGTAGDTQYF

v_call: TRBV7-9
cdr3_aa: CASSFPRLGRARESGANVLTF

v_call: TRBV5-6
cdr3_aa: CASSLGTSGGEDEQFF

v_call: TRBV7-3
cdr3_aa: CASSFNGAYEQYF

v_call: TRBV18
cdr3_aa: CASSPFKTGYQETQYF

v_call: TRBV6-2/TRBV6-3
cdr3_aa: CASSYPEGGYGYTF

v_call: TRBV2
cdr3_aa: CASEREGPGEQYF

v_call: TRBV29-1
cdr3_aa: CSGNRVGSNTEAFF

v_call: TRBV4-1
cdr3_aa: CASSLKGGNEQFF

v_call: TRBV29-1
cdr3_aa: CSVRRTTYEQYF

v_call: TRBV6-5
cdr3_aa: CASSYSQLADTQYF

v_call: TRBV30
cdr3_aa: CAWTGGVSNEQFF

v_call: TRBV9
cdr3_aa: CASSGPGTAVKGYTF

v_call: TRBV12-5
cdr3_aa: CASGEGQGDQPQHF